This TCR beta chain was found in a study of shared clonotypes between healthy human individuals. The CDR3 covers 15 residues. The V gene's germline CDR1 is MNHNY and CDR2 SVGAGI (reference sequence). Trimming at V came to 2 bases and at J to 9 bases, leaving 7 bases not matched to a gene. The assay was immunoSEQ multiplex PCR, and TCRdb's table has in-frame clones only and misses some. The table records approximately 2.5 million clones, about 92% of them present only once. This chain uses TRBV6-6 with TRBJ2-7; TRBD2 agrees at 13 bases. Sequencing input: naive CD4+ T cells sorted from blood. Specified subset: CD45RA+ positively selected. The TCR originated in a man between 18 and 35 years old in good health. The CDR3 loop is CASSYRTSGGHAQYF. CDR3 bases: TGTGCCAGCAGTTACAGGACTAGCGGGGGCCATGCGCAGTACTTC.